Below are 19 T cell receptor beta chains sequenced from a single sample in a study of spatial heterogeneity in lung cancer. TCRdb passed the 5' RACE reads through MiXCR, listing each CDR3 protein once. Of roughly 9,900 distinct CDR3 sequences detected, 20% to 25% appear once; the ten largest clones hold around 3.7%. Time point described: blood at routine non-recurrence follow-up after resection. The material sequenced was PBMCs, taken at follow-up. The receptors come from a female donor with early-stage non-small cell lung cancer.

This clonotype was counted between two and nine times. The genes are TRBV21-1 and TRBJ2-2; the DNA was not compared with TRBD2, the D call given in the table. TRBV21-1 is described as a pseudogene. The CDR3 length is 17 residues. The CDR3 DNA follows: TGTGCCAGCAGCAAAGAGGAAGCGGGAGATCGCACCGGGGAGCTGTTTTTT. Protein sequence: CASSKEEAGDRTGELFF.

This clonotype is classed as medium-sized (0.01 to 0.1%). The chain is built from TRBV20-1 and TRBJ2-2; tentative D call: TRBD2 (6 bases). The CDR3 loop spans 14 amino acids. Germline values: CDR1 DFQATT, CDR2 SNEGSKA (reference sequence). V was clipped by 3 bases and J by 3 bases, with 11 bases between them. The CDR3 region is CSARLGGDTGELFF. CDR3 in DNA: TGCAGTGCTAGGTTAGGAGGGGACACCGGGGAGCTGTTTTTT.

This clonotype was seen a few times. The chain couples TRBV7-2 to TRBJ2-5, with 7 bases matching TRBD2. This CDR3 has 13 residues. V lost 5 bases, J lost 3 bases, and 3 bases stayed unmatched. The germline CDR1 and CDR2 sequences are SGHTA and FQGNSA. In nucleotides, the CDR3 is TGTGCCAGCAGCCTAGGACTAGAAGAGACCCAGTACTTC. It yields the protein CASSLGLEETQYF.

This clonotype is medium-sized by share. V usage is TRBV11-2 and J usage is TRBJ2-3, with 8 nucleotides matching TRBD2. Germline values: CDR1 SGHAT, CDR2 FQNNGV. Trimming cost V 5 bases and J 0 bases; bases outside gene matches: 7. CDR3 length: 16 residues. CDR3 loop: CASSPWTSSSTDTQYF. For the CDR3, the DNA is TGTGCCAGCAGCCCCTGGACTAGCTCTAGCACAGATACGCAGTATTTT.

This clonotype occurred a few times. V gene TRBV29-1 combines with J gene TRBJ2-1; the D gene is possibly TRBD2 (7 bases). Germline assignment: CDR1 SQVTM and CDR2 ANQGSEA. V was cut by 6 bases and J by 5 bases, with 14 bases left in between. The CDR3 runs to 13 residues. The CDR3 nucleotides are TGCAGCGTCCTTGGGGGGGCTAACAATGAGCAGTTCTTC. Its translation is CSVLGGANNEQFF.

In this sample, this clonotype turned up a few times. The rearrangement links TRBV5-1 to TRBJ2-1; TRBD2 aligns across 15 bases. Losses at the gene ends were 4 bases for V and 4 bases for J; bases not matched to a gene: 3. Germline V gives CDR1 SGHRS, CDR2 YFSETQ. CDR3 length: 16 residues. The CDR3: CASSPGTSGGYNEQFF. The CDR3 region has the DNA TGCGCCAGCAGCCCTGGGACTAGCGGGGGGTACAATGAGCAGTTCTTC.

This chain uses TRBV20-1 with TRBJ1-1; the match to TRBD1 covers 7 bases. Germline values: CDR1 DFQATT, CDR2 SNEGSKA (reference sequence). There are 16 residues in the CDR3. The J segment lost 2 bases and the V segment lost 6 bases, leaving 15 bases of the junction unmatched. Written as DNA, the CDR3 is TGCAGTGCCCCGGGCCGGACAGGTGGTCTTAACACTGAAGCTTTCTTT. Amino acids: CSAPGRTGGLNTEAFF.

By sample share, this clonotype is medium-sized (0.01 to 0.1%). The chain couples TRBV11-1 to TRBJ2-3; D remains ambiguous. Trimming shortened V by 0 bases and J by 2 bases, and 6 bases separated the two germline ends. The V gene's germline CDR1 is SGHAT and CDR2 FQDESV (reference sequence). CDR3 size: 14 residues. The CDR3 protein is CASSLADHTDTQYF. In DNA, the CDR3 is TGTGCCAGCAGCTTAGCGGACCACACAGATACGCAGTATTTT.

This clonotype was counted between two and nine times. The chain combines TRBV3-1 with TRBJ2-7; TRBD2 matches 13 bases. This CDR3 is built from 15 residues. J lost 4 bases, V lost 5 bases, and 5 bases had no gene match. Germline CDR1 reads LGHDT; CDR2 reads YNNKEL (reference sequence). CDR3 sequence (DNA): TGTGCCAGCAGCTACAGGACTAGCGGGAGATACGAGCAGTACTTC. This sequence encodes CASSYRTSGRYEQYF.

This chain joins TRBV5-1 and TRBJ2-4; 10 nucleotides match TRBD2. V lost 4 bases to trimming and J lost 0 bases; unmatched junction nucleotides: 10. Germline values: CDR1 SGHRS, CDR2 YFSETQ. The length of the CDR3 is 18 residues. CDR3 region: CASSPEGTSVLAKNIQYF. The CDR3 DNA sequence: TGCGCCAGCAGCCCGGAAGGGACTAGCGTCCTAGCCAAAAACATTCAGTACTTC.

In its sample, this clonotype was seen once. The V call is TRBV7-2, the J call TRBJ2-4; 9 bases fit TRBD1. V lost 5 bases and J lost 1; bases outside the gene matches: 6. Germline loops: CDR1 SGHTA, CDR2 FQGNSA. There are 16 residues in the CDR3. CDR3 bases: TGTGCCAGCAGCCCAGGACAGGGGTTGGCCAAAAACATTCAGTACTTC. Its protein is CASSPGQGLAKNIQYF.

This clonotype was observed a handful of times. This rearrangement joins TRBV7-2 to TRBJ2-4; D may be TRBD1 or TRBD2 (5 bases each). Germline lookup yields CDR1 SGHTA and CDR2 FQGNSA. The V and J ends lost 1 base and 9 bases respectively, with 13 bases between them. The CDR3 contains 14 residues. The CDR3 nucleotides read TGTGCCAGCAGCTTAGTTCGGGCTGGGGGCATTCAGTACTTC. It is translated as CASSLVRAGGIQYF.

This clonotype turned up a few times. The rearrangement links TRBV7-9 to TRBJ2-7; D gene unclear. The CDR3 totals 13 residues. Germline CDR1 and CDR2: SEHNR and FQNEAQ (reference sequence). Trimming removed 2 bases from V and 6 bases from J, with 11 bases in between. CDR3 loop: CASSLIPVGEQYF. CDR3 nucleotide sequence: TGTGCCAGCAGCTTAATACCGGTGGGCGAGCAGTACTTC.

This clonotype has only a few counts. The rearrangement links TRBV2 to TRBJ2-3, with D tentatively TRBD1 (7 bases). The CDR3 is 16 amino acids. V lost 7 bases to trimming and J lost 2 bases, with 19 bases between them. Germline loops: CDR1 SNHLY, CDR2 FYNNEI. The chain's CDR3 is CASKRQGGQNTDTQYF. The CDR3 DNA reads TGTGCCAGCAAACGACAGGGAGGACAGAACACAGATACGCAGTATTTT.

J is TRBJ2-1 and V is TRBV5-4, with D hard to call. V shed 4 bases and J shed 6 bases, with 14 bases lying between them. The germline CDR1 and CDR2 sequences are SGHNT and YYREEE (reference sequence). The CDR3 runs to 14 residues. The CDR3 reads CASSPQVPGNEQFF. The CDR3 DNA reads TGTGCCAGCAGCCCGCAAGTCCCGGGCAATGAGCAGTTCTTC.

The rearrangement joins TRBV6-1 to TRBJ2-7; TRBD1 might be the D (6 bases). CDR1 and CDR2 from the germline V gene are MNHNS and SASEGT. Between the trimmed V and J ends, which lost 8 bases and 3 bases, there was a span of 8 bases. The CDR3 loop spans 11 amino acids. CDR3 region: CASARGYEQYF. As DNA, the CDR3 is TGTGCCAGCGCCAGGGGCTACGAGCAGTACTTC.

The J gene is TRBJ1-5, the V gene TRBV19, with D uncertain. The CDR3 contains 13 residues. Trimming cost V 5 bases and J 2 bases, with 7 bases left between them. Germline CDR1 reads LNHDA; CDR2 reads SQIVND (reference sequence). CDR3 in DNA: TGTGCCAGTAGTCCGGGTCGCAATCAGCCCCAGCATTTT. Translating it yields CASSPGRNQPQHF.

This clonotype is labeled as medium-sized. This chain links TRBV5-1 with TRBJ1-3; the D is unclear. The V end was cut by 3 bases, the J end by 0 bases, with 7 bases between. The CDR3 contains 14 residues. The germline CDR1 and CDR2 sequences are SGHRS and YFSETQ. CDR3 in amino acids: CASSSQTSGNTIYF. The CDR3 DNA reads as TGCGCCAGCAGCTCTCAGACCTCTGGAAACACCATATATTTT.

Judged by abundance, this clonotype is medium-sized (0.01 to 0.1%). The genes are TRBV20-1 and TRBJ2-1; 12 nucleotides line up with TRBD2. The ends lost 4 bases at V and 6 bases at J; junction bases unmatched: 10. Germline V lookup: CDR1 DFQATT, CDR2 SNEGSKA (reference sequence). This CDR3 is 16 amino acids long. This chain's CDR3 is CSATGLAGIRINEQFF. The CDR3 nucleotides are TGCAGTGCTACAGGACTAGCGGGAATAAGGATCAATGAGCAGTTCTTC.